The 15 T cell receptor beta chains given below trace back to one sample, sequenced in a study of blood T cell repertoires in COVID-19. The repertoire was sequenced with immunoSEQ multiplex PCR; TCRdb's copy has only in-frame clones and lacks some. Of about 230,000 clones listed, 65% to 85% are singletons. The sequenced sample was peripheral blood. All receptors come from a man between 35 and 55 years old with acute or convalescent COVID-19.

The V call is TRBV2, the J call TRBJ1-2; TRBD1 is a possible D gene (5 bases). Trimming took off 10 bases at V and 6 bases at J, with 15 bases between the two ends. The CDR3 extends over 12 amino acids. Per the germline V gene, CDR1 is SNHLY and CDR2 is FYNNEI. CDR3 protein: CATRWGAHGYTF. CDR3 bases: TGTGCCACCCGGTGGGGCGCACATGGCTACACCTTC.

V and J are TRBV6-2 or TRBV6-3 and TRBJ2-6; D is perhaps TRBD1 (5 bases). This CDR3 region has 15 residues. V lost 5 bases and J 4 bases, leaving 12 bases between the germline ends. The germline V gene has CDR1 MNHEY and CDR2 SVGEGT. CDR3 nucleotide sequence: TGTGCCAGCAGTAAACAGGAAGCGGGGGCCAACGTCCTGACTTTC. This encodes CASSKQEAGANVLTF.

The rearrangement links TRBV11-3 to TRBJ2-1; D not certain. Trimming stripped 7 bases from V and 1 base from J, with 14 bases between. This CDR3 has 15 amino acids. Germline values: CDR1 SGHNT, CDR2 YENEEA. Here the CDR3 reads CASTLRGDSYNEQFF. The CDR3 DNA is TGTGCCAGCACACTACGCGGAGATTCCTACAATGAGCAGTTCTTC. Full variable domain (outside the CDR3, taken from reference TRBV11-3 and TRBJ2-1): EAGVVQSPRYKIIEKKQPVAFWCNPISGHNTLYWYLQNLGQGPELLIRYENEEAVDDSQLPKDRFSAERLKGVDSTLKIQPAELGDSAVYLCASTLRGDSYNEQFFGPGTRLTVL.

The J gene is TRBJ1-1, the V gene TRBV7-9; D possibly corresponds to TRBD1 (6 bases). Germline V gives CDR1 SEHNR, CDR2 FQNEAQ (reference sequence). With 1 base removed from V and 4 bases from J, the gap between germline ends came to 13 bases. The CDR3 extends over 15 amino acids. CDR3 region: CASSLDGQLPTEAFF. The DNA for the CDR3 is TGTGCCAGCAGCTTAGACGGACAGCTTCCCACTGAAGCTTTCTTT.

V and J are TRBV6-6 and TRBJ1-1; D gene unclear. This CDR3 has 14 residues. Per germline, CDR1 MNHNY and CDR2 SVGAGI (reference sequence). V lost 0 bases and J 2 bases, leaving 7 bases between the germline ends. The chain's CDR3 is CASSYSESNTEAFF. The CDR3 region has the DNA TGTGCCAGCAGTTACTCTGAGTCTAACACTGAAGCTTTCTTT.

The CDR3 nucleotides read TGTGCCAGCAGTACCAGCGGGAGAGGTGACAATGAGCAGTTCTTC. This sequence encodes CASSTSGRGDNEQFF. The chain joins TRBV6-5 to TRBJ2-1, with 8 bases identical to TRBD2. The CDR3 spans 15 residues. The germline V gene encodes CDR1 MNHEY and CDR2 SVGAGI. The trim removed 5 bases at V and 5 bases at J, leaving 8 bases unmatched.

This sequence joins TRBV19 and TRBJ1-6, with TRBD1 matching 10 bases. In germline, CDR1 is LNHDA, CDR2 SQIVND (reference sequence). The ends lost 6 bases at V and 1 base at J; junction bases unmatched: 3. CDR3 length: 16 amino acids. The CDR3 loop reads CASRDRGTSYNSPLHF. The CDR3, as DNA: TGTGCCAGTAGGGACAGGGGGACGTCCTATAATTCACCCCTCCACTTT.

The V call is TRBV3-1 (or the pseudogene TRBV3-2), the J call TRBJ2-7, with D unresolved. Deletions cut 8 bases from V and 3 bases from J, with 14 bases between. The germline V gene encodes CDR1 LGHDT and CDR2 YNNKEL (reference sequence). CDR3 length: 13 amino acids. CDR3 in DNA: TGTGCCAGCTCTCTAAGCGACGTCTACGAGCAGTACTTC. Protein: CASSLSDVYEQYF.

The V gene is TRBV7-8, the J gene TRBJ2-5; 8 nucleotides align to TRBD1. Trimming took 4 bases from V and 1 from J; bases not matched to a gene: 8. The CDR3 runs 16 residues. Germline CDR1 SGHVS, CDR2 FQNEAQ. CDR3 coding DNA: TGTGCCAGCAGCTGGGGGACAGGCTTACTCCAAGAGACCCAGTACTTC. This gives the protein CASSWGTGLLQETQYF.

The chain uses TRBV7-2 and TRBJ2-2; 11 nucleotides align to TRBD2. V shed 9 bases and J 7 bases; nucleotides not matched to a gene: 4. Germline lookup yields CDR1 SGHTA and CDR2 FQGNSA. The CDR3 runs 13 residues. CDR3 region: CARSSGRNGELFF. The CDR3 region has the DNA TGTGCCAGATCTAGCGGGAGGAACGGGGAGCTGTTTTTT.

The chain combines TRBV6-2 or TRBV6-3 with TRBJ1-5; D perhaps matches TRBD1 (5 bases). Trimming took 3 bases from V and 2 from J, leaving 11 bases between them. The V gene's germline CDR1 is MNHEY and CDR2 SVGEGT. There are 15 residues in the CDR3. CDR3 DNA: TGTGCCAGCAGTTATTACGGGGGACGCAATCAGCCCCAGCATTTT. Its protein product is CASSYYGGRNQPQHF.

The V and J genes are TRBV9 and TRBJ2-3, with a possible D match to TRBD2 (6 bases). V was cut by 4 bases and J by 5 bases, with 17 bases left in between. The CDR3 length is 15 residues. Germline-derived CDR1 and CDR2 are SGDLS and YYNGEE. The CDR3 here is CASSRGLSPGDTQYF. In DNA, the CDR3 is TGTGCCAGCAGCCGTGGACTATCTCCGGGAGATACGCAGTATTTT. Full variable domain (rest looked up from reference TRBV9 and TRBJ2-3): DSGVTQTPKHLITATGQRVTLRCSPRSGDLSVYWYQQSLDQGLQFLIQYYNGEERAKGNILERFSAQQFPDLHSELNLSSLELGDSALYFCASSRGLSPGDTQYFGPGTRLTVL.

The chain employs TRBV27 and TRBJ2-7, with D maybe TRBD2 (7 bases). Deletions cut 6 bases from V and 6 bases from J, with 33 bases between. The germline V gene has CDR1 MNHEY and CDR2 SMNVEV (reference sequence). The CDR3 is made up of 19 amino acids. CDR3: CASRRAQGGGQGGIGEQYF. CDR3 DNA sequence: TGTGCCAGCAGGAGGGCGCAAGGGGGGGGCCAGGGAGGAATCGGCGAGCAGTACTTC.

The chain couples TRBV10-3 to TRBJ2-2; D perhaps matches TRBD2 (6 bases). Trimming stripped 5 bases from V and 5 bases from J, with 18 bases between. CDR1 and CDR2 from the germline V gene are ENHRY and SYGVKD. The length of the CDR3 is 16 residues. CDR3 loop: CAISPSLGGKTGELFF. The CDR3 region has the DNA TGTGCCATCAGTCCCTCTTTGGGCGGGAAGACCGGGGAGCTGTTTTTT.

The chain is built from TRBV27 and TRBJ2-7, with TRBD2 matching 8 bases. This CDR3 region has 14 residues. Trimming removed 8 bases from V and 6 bases from J; junction bases left unmatched: 12. Germline lookup yields CDR1 MNHEY and CDR2 SMNVEV (reference sequence). The CDR3: CASAFGTSKTEQYF. For the CDR3, the DNA is TGTGCCAGCGCGTTCGGGACTAGTAAGACCGAGCAGTACTTC.